This T cell receptor beta chain appears in the sequencing data of a study of regulatory T cells in long-lasting Graves disease. Study context: Patients with new Graves' disease had used antithyroid drugs below 3 months.

Arm-PCR of CDR3 regions and iRepertoire HTBI primers were the basis on which TCR beta libraries were built. In the original workflow: Taken together, the samples had roughly 56 TRBV and around 14 TRBJ segments identified. TCRdb reprocessed the multiplex PCR reads with MiXCR, giving one entry per CDR3 protein. The V and J calls were determined by TCRdb, not by the authors. The sample lists 440,000 or so distinct CDR3 sequences; approximately 16% were seen once. This clonotype was detected ten times or more. V was shortened by 2 bases and J by 2 bases, with 10 bases between the two germline ends. Per germline, CDR1 MNHEY and CDR2 SVGAGI. This CDR3 region has 14 residues. Indicated time point: newly diagnosed GD, antithyroid drugs for less than 3 months. PBMCs were the source of the RNA used for TCR sequencing. The diagnosis of Graves' disease used American Thyroid Association guidelines. These data were also reused for a study on T cells in Graves' hyperthyroidism and ophthalmopathy.

The receptor was isolated from a woman aged 25 to 45 with Graves disease. The input for sequencing was peripheral blood mononuclear cells (PBMCs), taken at new diagnosis, from a patient treated with antithyroid drugs. This chain links TRBV6-5 with TRBJ2-7, with D possibly TRBD2 on 6 matching bases. CDR3 sequence (DNA): TGTGCCAGCAGTTACATCCCGGGGGCCTACGAGCAGTACTTC. Its translation is CASSYIPGAYEQYF.